The text below deals with one T cell receptor (beta chain). The authors' processing: Cell counts per sample came from amplifying reference gene primers. Sequenced by immunoSEQ multiplex PCR; TCRdb stores in-frame clones only, minus some. The DNA was the basis for D and trimming; V, J and clone size are from that table. The table shows some 180,000 clones, with approximately 91% occurring only once. CDR3 length equals 18 residues. J lost 5 bases, V lost 3 bases, and 15 bases had no gene match. CDR1 is SGHRS, CDR2 YFSETQ, per germline. The entry originates in a study of blood T cell repertoires in COVID-19. Across the study: T cells, B-cell-depleted T cells, or PBMCs supplied cDNA or gDNA.

The chain uses TRBV5-1 and TRBJ2-3; 10 bases agree with TRBD2. The sample taken for sequencing was peripheral blood. The receptor's source is a man aged 18 to 29 with COVID-19, enrolled during active disease. CDR3 in amino acids: CASSSGLAEEALGDTQYF. CDR3 nucleotide sequence: TGCGCCAGCAGCTCAGGACTAGCGGAAGAGGCCTTGGGAGATACGCAGTATTTT. The full variable domain, rest sourced from reference TRBV5-1 and TRBJ2-3, is KAGVTQTPRYLIKTRGQQVTLSCSPISGHRSVSWYQQTPGQGLQFLFEYFSETQRNKGNFPGRFSGRQFSNSRSEMNVSTLELGDSALYLCASSSGLAEEALGDTQYFGPGTRLTVL.